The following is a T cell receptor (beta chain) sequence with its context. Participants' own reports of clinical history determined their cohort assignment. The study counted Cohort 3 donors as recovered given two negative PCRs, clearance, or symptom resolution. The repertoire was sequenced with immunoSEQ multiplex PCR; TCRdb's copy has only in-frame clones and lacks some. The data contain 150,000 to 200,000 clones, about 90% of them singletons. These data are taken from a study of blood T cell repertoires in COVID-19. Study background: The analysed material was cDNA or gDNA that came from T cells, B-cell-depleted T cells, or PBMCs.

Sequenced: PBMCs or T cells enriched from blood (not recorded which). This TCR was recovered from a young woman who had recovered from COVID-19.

CDR3: CASSAGVQNSPLHF. The DNA for the CDR3 is TGTGCCAGCAGCGCCGGGGTCCAAAATTCACCCCTCCACTTT. The gene calls are TRBV28 and TRBJ1-6; no clear D gene. Germline lookup yields CDR1 MDHEN and CDR2 SYDVKM. CDR3 length: 14 amino acids. The V and J ends lost 6 bases and 7 bases respectively, with 13 bases between them. The entire variable domain, with the rest obtained from reference TRBV28 and TRBJ1-6, is as follows: DVKVTQSSRYLVKRTGEKVFLECVQDMDHENMFWYRQDPGLGLRLIYFSYDVKMKEKGDIPEGYSVSREKKERFSLILESASTNQTSMYLCASSAGVQNSPLHFGNGTRLTVT.